One T cell receptor (beta chain) is described in this entry. Its antigen is unidentified. The sample originates from a study of cytomegalovirus exposure and HLA in healthy donors. Background on the study: Among the roughly 400 genotyped donors, about 81% were placed in the Caucasian-associated ancestry cluster. General study findings and limits: TCR sequences were mostly rare, though some public TCRs occurred in many donors.

When sampled, the donors appeared nominally healthy, though they likely had unrecorded immune exposures. The germline V gene encodes CDR1 MNHNS and CDR2 SASEGT. This CDR3 has 14 residues. V gave up 6 bases and J gave up 7 bases; unmatched junction bases: 8. PCR involved 60 Vbeta and 13 Jbeta primers. Original methodology: In a later analysis, 80 million or so unique TCR beta chains included roughly 11 million shared by two or more donors. Measured with immunoSEQ multiplex PCR; TCRdb has only the in-frame clones, and not every one. The D gene and trimming were derived from the DNA, and the V and J assignments and clone size from that table. The repertoire holds 110,000 to 150,000 clones, 65% to 80% seen once, with 1% to 1.5% in the top ten.

This chain joins TRBV6-1 and TRBJ2-2; 7 nucleotides agree with TRBD1. The TCR comes from a male donor in good health and CMV-seropositive. Specimen: PBMCs. The CDR3 sequence is CASSLTGSVGELFF. The CDR3 DNA reads as TGTGCCAGCAGCCTGACAGGGTCTGTCGGGGAGCTGTTTTTT.